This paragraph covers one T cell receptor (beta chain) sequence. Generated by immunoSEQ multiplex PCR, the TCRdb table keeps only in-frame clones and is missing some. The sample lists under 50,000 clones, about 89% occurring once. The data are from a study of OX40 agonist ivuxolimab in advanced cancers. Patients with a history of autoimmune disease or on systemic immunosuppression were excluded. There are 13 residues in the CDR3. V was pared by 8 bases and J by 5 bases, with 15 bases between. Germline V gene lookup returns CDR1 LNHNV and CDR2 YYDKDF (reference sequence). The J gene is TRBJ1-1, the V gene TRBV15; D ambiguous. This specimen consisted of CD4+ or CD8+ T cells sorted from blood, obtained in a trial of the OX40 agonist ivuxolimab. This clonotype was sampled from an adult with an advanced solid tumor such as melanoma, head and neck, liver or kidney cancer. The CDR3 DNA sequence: TGTGCCACCTCCTCGGAGGTGTGGACTGAAGCTTTCTTT. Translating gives CATSSEVWTEAFF.